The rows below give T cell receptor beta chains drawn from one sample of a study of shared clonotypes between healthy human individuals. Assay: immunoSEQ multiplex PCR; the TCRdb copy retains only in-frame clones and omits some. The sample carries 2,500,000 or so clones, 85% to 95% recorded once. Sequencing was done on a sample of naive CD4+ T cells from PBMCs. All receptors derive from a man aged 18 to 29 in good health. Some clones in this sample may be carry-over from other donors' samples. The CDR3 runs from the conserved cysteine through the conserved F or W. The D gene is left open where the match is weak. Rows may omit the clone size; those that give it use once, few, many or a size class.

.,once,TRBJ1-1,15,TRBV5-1,CASSSLTGLGTEAFF,TGCGCCAGCAGCTCTCTGACAGGATTGGGGACTGAAGCTTTCTTT
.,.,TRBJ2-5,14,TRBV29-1,CSVEDLDFQETQYF,TGCAGCGTTGAAGACCTCGACTTCCAAGAGACCCAGTACTTC
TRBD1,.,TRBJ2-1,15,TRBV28,CASTRGQGSGQRQFF,TGTGCCAGCACCCGGGGACAGGGAAGCGGACAGCGGCAGTTCTTC
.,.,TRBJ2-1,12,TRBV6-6,CASSSPDNEQFF,TGTGCCAGCAGTTCACCAGATAATGAGCAGTTCTTC
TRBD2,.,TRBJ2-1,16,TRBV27,CASRRGTSGSLNEQFF,TGTGCCAGCAGACGTGGGACTAGCGGGAGTTTGAATGAGCAGTTCTTC
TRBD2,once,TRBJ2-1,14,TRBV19,CASSSLAGEVEQFF,TGTGCCAGTAGTTCACTAGCGGGAGAGGTTGAGCAGTTCTTC
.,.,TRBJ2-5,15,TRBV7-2,CASSRWAASQETQYF,TGTGCCAGCTCTCGGTGGGCGGCCTCTCAAGAGACCCAGTACTTC
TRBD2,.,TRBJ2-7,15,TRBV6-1,CASSPGGTSLNEQYF,TGTGCCAGCAGTCCCGGAGGGACTAGCCTAAACGAGCAGTACTTC
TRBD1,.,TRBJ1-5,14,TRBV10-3,CAIRAGTGYQPQHF,TGTGCCATCAGGGCCGGGACAGGGTATCAGCCCCAGCATTTT
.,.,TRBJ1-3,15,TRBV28,CATYGQTSLGNTIYF,TGTGCCACCTATGGGCAGACGAGTTTGGGAAACACCATATATTTT
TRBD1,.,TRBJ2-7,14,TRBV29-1,CSVREGQDSYEQYF,TGCAGCGTACGCGAAGGACAGGACTCCTACGAGCAGTACTTC
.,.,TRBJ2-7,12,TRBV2,CASSLLAPEQYF,TGTGCCAGCAGTCTCCTCGCTCCCGAGCAGTACTTC
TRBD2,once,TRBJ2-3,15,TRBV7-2,CASSRSGGRTDTQYF,TGTGCCAGCAGCCGTAGCGGGGGGCGCACAGATACGCAGTATTTT
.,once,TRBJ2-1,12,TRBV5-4,CASSHVGDEQFF,TGTGCCAGCAGCCATGTAGGCGATGAGCAGTTCTTC
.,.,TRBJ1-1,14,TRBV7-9,CASSARGGNTEAFF,TGTGCCAGCAGCGCCAGGGGAGGGAACACTGAAGCTTTCTTT
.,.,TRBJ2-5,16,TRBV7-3,CASSSEAEPVQETQYF,TGTGCCAGCAGCTCGGAGGCGGAGCCCGTTCAAGAGACCCAGTACTTC
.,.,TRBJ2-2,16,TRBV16,CASSPLGGQNTGELFF,TGTGCCAGCAGCCCCCTAGGGGGGCAGAACACCGGGGAGCTGTTTTTT
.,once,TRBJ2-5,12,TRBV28,CASRVRGETQYF,TGTGCCAGCAGGGTGCGAGGAGAGACCCAGTACTTC
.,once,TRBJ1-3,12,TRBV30,CAWSVGGNTIYF,TGTGCCTGGAGTGTGGGCGGAAACACCATATATTTT
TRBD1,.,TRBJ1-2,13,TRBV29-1,CSVARTGGYGYTF,TGCAGCGTCGCTCGGACAGGGGGATATGGCTACACCTTC
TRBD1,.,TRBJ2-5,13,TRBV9,CASSGQGYETQYF,TGTGCCAGCAGCGGACAGGGGTACGAGACCCAGTACTTC
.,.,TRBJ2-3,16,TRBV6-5,CASSYSSGVGTDTQYF,TGTGCCAGCAGTTACAGTTCGGGAGTGGGGACAGATACGCAGTATTTT
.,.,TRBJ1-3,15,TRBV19,CASGWDISSRNTIYF,TGTGCCAGTGGCTGGGACATCTCAAGCAGAAACACCATATATTTT
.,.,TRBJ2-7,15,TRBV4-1,CASSQDDGGTYEQYF,TGCGCCAGCAGCCAAGATGACGGAGGAACCTACGAGCAGTACTTC
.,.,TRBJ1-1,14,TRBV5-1,CASSPPPGTAEAFF,TGCGCCAGCAGCCCCCCCCCGGGAACGGCTGAAGCTTTCTTT
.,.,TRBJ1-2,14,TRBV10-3,CAISTGAVNYGYTF,TGTGCCATCAGTACTGGGGCCGTTAACTATGGCTACACCTTC
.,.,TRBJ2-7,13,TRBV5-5,CASSVRGGDEQYF,TGTGCCAGCAGCGTCAGGGGTGGAGACGAGCAGTACTTC
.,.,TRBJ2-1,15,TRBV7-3,CASSFGVTGDNEQFF,TGTGCCAGCAGCTTCGGTGTTACAGGAGACAATGAGCAGTTCTTC
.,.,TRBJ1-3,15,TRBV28,CASSEQKTSGNTIYF,TGTGCCAGCAGTGAACAGAAGACCTCTGGAAACACCATATATTTT
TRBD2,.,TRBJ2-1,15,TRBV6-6,CASSYGGGGPQGQFF,TGTGCCAGCAGTTACGGTGGGGGAGGGCCACAAGGGCAGTTCTTC
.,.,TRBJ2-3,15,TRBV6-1,CASSVSWGGTDTQYF,TGTGCCAGCAGTGTGAGCTGGGGGGGCACAGATACGCAGTATTTT
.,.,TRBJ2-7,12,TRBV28,CASTPPKGEQYF,TGTGCCAGCACCCCCCCAAAGGGAGAGCAGTACTTC